The 9 T cell receptor beta chains below were found in one sample sequenced in a study of blood T cell repertoires in COVID-19. Libraries were prepared by immunoSEQ multiplex PCR; TCRdb keeps only in-frame clonotypes and omits some of them. The sample includes 65,000 or so clones, 87% of them seen just once. Material for sequencing was peripheral blood. All receptors derive from a human donor with acute or convalescent COVID-19. The donor label of this sample is uncertain.

The V gene is TRBV15, the J gene TRBJ2-3, with D perhaps matching TRBD2 (6 bases). Trimming pared 8 bases from V and 2 bases from J, leaving 17 bases between. There are 15 residues in the CDR3. The V gene's germline CDR1 is LNHNV and CDR2 YYDKDF (reference sequence). The DNA of the CDR3 is TGTGCCACCCGTAAAAGGGCGGGGCCCACAGATACGCAGTATTTT. Protein product: CATRKRAGPTDTQYF.

The V and J genes are TRBV10-1 and TRBJ2-7; weak D call: TRBD2 (6 bases). The length of the CDR3 is 13 residues. The ends were cut back, 7 bases at V and 6 bases at J, with 16 bases in the middle. CDR1 WNHNN and CDR2 SYGVQD come from the germline V gene (reference sequence). The CDR3 DNA is TGCGCCAGCAATGCAGGGAGGAGCGGCGAGCAGTACTTC. This sequence encodes CASNAGRSGEQYF.

The chain joins TRBV10-2 to TRBJ2-2, with 10 nucleotides matching TRBD2. This CDR3 region has 16 residues. The trim removed 3 bases at V and 3 bases at J, leaving 4 bases unmatched. Germline V gives CDR1 WSHSY, CDR2 SAAADI. CDR3 sequence reads: CASSDQTSGHTGELFF. DNA for the CDR3: TGCGCCAGCAGTGACCAGACTAGCGGGCACACCGGGGAGCTGTTTTTT.

This clone was seen once. V gene TRBV19 combines with J gene TRBJ1-6, with 10 positions matching TRBD1. J gave up 7 bases and V 4 bases, and 7 bases lay outside the gene matches. Germline V CDR1 and CDR2: LNHDA, SQIVND (reference sequence). This CDR3 has 16 amino acids. CDR3 region: CASSTGTGERNSPLHF. The CDR3 region has the DNA TGTGCCAGTAGTACCGGGACAGGGGAGAGGAATTCACCCCTCCACTTT.

The V and J genes are TRBV28 and TRBJ1-2; 7 positions agree with TRBD1. This CDR3 contains 11 residues. Looked up from germline, CDR1 is MDHEN and CDR2 is SYDVKM. J lost 7 bases, V lost 7 bases, and 3 bases had no gene match. CDR3 sequence (DNA): TGTGCCAGCACTGGGGACAGTGGCTACACCTTC. Translated: CASTGDSGYTF.

The chain recombines TRBV7-2 with TRBJ1-2; 7 nucleotides line up with TRBD1. The V gene end was trimmed by 8 bases and the J gene end by 3 bases; junction bases not matched to a gene: 9. This CDR3 region has 14 residues. CDR1 SGHTA and CDR2 FQGNSA come from the germline V gene. CDR3 nucleotides: TGTGCCAGCGGCAAACGAGGGGGCGACTATGGCTACACCTTC. It translates to CASGKRGGDYGYTF.

This clone was observed a few times. V usage is TRBV6-6 and J usage is TRBJ2-5; the D gene is possibly TRBD2 (5 bases). The germline V gene encodes CDR1 MNHNY and CDR2 SVGAGI (reference sequence). The CDR3 loop spans 15 amino acids. Between the trimmed V and J ends, which lost 7 bases and 0 bases, there was a span of 15 bases. CDR3 amino acids: CASNLGKPDQETQYF. CDR3 DNA: TGTGCCAGCAATCTCGGGAAGCCAGACCAAGAGACCCAGTACTTC.

In this sample, this clone turned up a few times. Different DNA sequences within this sample yield the same CDR3. J is TRBJ1-2 and V is TRBV19, with TRBD1 matching over 7 bases. The CDR3 contains 14 residues. In germline, CDR1 is LNHDA, CDR2 SQIVND (reference sequence). Unmatched junction bases numbered 6, after V lost 4 bases and J lost 4 bases. DNA of the CDR3: TGTGCCAGTAGTACGAGACAGGGTTTCTATGGCTACACCTTC. Its translation: CASSTRQGFYGYTF.

V usage is TRBV18 and J usage is TRBJ1-2, with 8 bases lining up with TRBD1. Germline trimming cut 4 bases from V and 6 bases from J; bases unmatched to any gene: 4. The CDR3 contains 13 residues. Looked up from germline, CDR1 is KGHSH and CDR2 is LQKENI. Written as DNA, the CDR3 is TGTGCCAGCTCACGGGCAGGGGGCGATGGCTACACCTTC. Amino acid sequence: CASSRAGGDGYTF.